This T cell receptor beta chain was recovered during a study of shared clonotypes between healthy human individuals. The material for each subset, its genomic DNA, was split evenly across several immunoSEQ plates. Authors' methods: Junction-only sequences without quality scores came from ImmunoSEQ, so filtering differed. Using immunoSEQ multiplex PCR, the repertoire was profiled, and TCRdb retains in-frame clones only, with some absent. D and trimming were read from the DNA, whereas the V and J calls and clone size are those reported in that table. The sample has about 2 million clones, 90% to 95% seen once; the top ten hold more than 0.1%. With 4 bases removed from V and 2 bases from J, the gap between germline ends came to 11 bases. The CDR3 is made up of 14 amino acids. The germline CDR1 and CDR2 sequences are SGDLS and YYNGEE. Memory CD4+ cells were the fraction left after CD45RA+ naive selection.

The sequencing input was naive CD4+ T cells sorted from blood. Subset given: CD45RA+ positively selected. The origin of this receptor is a man aged 18 to 30 in good health. The chain joins TRBV9 to TRBJ2-3, with a tentative D call TRBD1 (6 bases). CDR3 amino acids: CASSQRGTTDTQYF. CDR3 in DNA: TGTGCCAGCAGCCAGAGGGGGACCACAGATACGCAGTATTTT.